The 8 T cell receptor beta chains listed next were all sequenced from one sample in a study of resident and recirculating memory T cells in vitiligo. Libraries were prepared by immunoSEQ multiplex PCR; TCRdb keeps only in-frame clonotypes and omits some of them. The sample lists tens of thousands of clones, more than 85% occurring once. Sequenced material: blood. The receptors were sampled from a male donor with vitiligo.

For the CDR3, the DNA is TGTGCCACCAGCACACCGCACGGGGTGCTCTACAATGAGCAGTTCTTC. It is translated as CATSTPHGVLYNEQFF. The rearrangement joins TRBV15 to TRBJ2-1; the D gene is possibly TRBD2 (5 bases). The CDR3 is 16 residues long. Germline assignment: CDR1 LNHNV and CDR2 YYDKDF (reference sequence). Trimming took 4 bases from V and 3 from J, leaving 16 bases between them.

The CDR3 DNA reads TGTGCCAGCAGCCAAGGACGTTACGGGACTAGTAAAGGACCCGCAAGGTCCTACAATGAGCAGTTCTTC. Translation gives CASSQGRYGTSKGPARSYNEQFF. The V gene is TRBV4-2, the J gene TRBJ2-1; 8 positions agree with TRBD2. The J segment lost 1 base and the V segment lost 1 base, leaving 24 bases of the junction unmatched. From germline, CDR1 is LGHNA and CDR2 YNFKEQ. This CDR3 is 23 amino acids long.

V usage is TRBV30 and J usage is TRBJ1-2; 11 bases are a match to TRBD1. Trimming took 3 bases from V and 1 from J; bases not matched to a gene: 7. The CDR3 has 16 amino acids. The germline gives CDR1 GTSNPN, CDR2 SVGIG (reference sequence). CDR3 loop: CAWRTPGTGGNYGYTF. In DNA, the CDR3 is TGTGCCTGGAGGACCCCCGGGACAGGGGGTAACTATGGCTACACCTTC. Complete variable domain (other parts from reference TRBV30 and TRBJ1-2): SQTIHQWPATLVQPVGSPLSLECTVEGTSNPNLYWYRQAAGRGLQLLFYSVGIGQISSEVPQNLSASRPQDRQFILSSKKLLLSDSGFYLCAWRTPGTGGNYGYTFGSGTRLTVV.

The chain uses TRBV6-6 and TRBJ1-1; D gene unclear. Germline CDR1 and CDR2: MNHNY and SVGAGI (reference sequence). The CDR3 is 16 residues long. The V and J ends lost 6 bases and 1 base respectively, with 18 bases between them. CDR3 region: CASSPQMVLENTEAFF. As DNA, the CDR3 is TGTGCCAGCAGCCCCCAAATGGTTTTAGAGAACACTGAAGCTTTCTTT.

The rearrangement joins TRBV27 to TRBJ2-4, with TRBD1 identical over 7 bases. This CDR3 is 14 amino acids long. CDR1 is MNHEY and CDR2 is SMNVEV in the germline V gene (reference sequence). The J segment lost 1 base and the V segment lost 8 bases, leaving 5 bases of the junction unmatched. CDR3: CASLDRFAKNIQYF. The CDR3 DNA reads TGTGCCAGCCTGGACAGGTTTGCCAAAAACATTCAGTACTTC.

This chain joins TRBV5-1 and TRBJ2-7, with D hard to call. The CDR3 runs to 12 residues. V was trimmed by 0 bases and J by 2 bases, leaving 3 bases between them. In germline, CDR1 is SGHRS, CDR2 YFSETQ. The CDR3 DNA sequence: TGCGCCAGCAGCTTGGGAGCCTACGAGCAGTACTTC. It encodes CASSLGAYEQYF.

The chain links TRBV28 to TRBJ1-6; a weak D match, TRBD1 (5 bases). V was shortened by 5 bases and J by 10 bases, with 15 bases between the two germline ends. The CDR3 totals 14 residues. Germline lookup yields CDR1 MDHEN and CDR2 SYDVKM. CDR3 sequence reads: CASSETRGRSPLHF. CDR3 nucleotides: TGTGCCAGCAGTGAGACAAGGGGTCGGTCACCCCTCCACTTT.

The gene calls are TRBV4-1 and TRBJ1-2; D is perhaps TRBD1 (5 bases). V gave up 4 bases and J gave up 8 bases, with 14 bases separating them. The CDR3 has 13 amino acids. In germline, CDR1 is MGHRA, CDR2 YSYEKL. For the CDR3, the DNA is TGCGCCAGCAGCCCACCCCGGGGGAACGGCTACACCTTC. Amino acids: CASSPPRGNGYTF.